The next 14 T cell receptor beta chains were all read from a single sample in a study of neurological immune-mediated disorders. TCRdb re-called the 5' RACE reads through MiXCR, storing one row per CDR3 protein. The sample has tens of thousands of distinct CDR3 sequences; 3% to 3.5% are singletons. The sample's time point: longitudinal time-point 1 (baseline). The specimen was PBMCs. The receptors derive from a woman in her sixties or seventies with multiple sclerosis.

This clonotype was seen ten or more times. The rearrangement links TRBV10-2 to TRBJ2-3; D is undetermined. The CDR3 consists of 14 residues. Germline CDR1 WSHSY, CDR2 SAAADI. The V end was cut by 0 bases, the J end by 5 bases, with 9 bases between. The DNA of the CDR3 is TGCGCCAGCAGTGAGTCGAATAGGATAGATACGCAGTATTTT. Translating it yields CASSESNRIDTQYF.

This clonotype showed up just a few times. The V call is TRBV28, the J call TRBJ1-1; tentatively, D is TRBD1 (6 bases). Deletions cut 11 bases from V and 6 bases from J, with 13 bases between. This CDR3 is built from 11 residues. Germline assignment: CDR1 MDHEN and CDR2 SYDVKM. CDR3 loop: CASRGRPEAFF. In DNA form, the CDR3 reads TGTGCCTCCAGGGGAAGGCCTGAAGCTTTCTTT.

About this clonotype: This may come from a read error, since a much larger clone is one base off. This rearrangement joins TRBV3-1 to TRBJ2-2, with a weak D call TRBD2 (6 bases). Germline V gene lookup returns CDR1 LGHDT and CDR2 YNNKEL (reference sequence). The CDR3 consists of 15 residues. CDR3 protein: CASSPVPGFGGALFF. The DNA for the CDR3 is TGTGCCAGCAGTCCTGTCCCGGGATTTGGCGGGGCGCTGTTTTTT.

This clonotype showed up just a few times. The chain joins TRBV12-3 or TRBV12-4 to TRBJ1-5; a weak D match, TRBD1 (6 bases). The CDR3 runs 14 residues. V lost 3 bases to trimming and J lost 5 bases, with 11 bases between them. Here the CDR3 DNA reads TGTGCCAGCAGTTTCAGGGGTCGGTATCAGCCCCAGCATTTT. It codes for CASSFRGRYQPQHF.

In its sample, this clonotype was seen many times. The rearrangement uses TRBV7-2 and TRBJ2-7; 10 bases agree with TRBD2. The V and J ends lost 1 base and 2 bases, in that order; junction bases with no gene match: 8. The CDR3 sequence is 17 residues long. CDR1 SGHTA and CDR2 FQGNSA come from the germline V gene. The CDR3 loop is CASSLELAGNLAYEQYF. As DNA, the CDR3 is TGTGCCAGCAGCTTAGAACTAGCGGGGAACCTAGCCTACGAGCAGTACTTC.

This clonotype has at least ten counts. This chain uses TRBV20-1 with TRBJ1-1; D is uncertain. The CDR3 covers 14 residues. Germline assignment: CDR1 DFQATT and CDR2 SNEGSKA (reference sequence). V dropped 1 base and J dropped 6 bases, with 15 bases sitting between them. DNA of the CDR3: TGCAGTGCTAGAGTTAGGCCCTTGGACCCTGAAGCTTTCTTT. This gives the protein CSARVRPLDPEAFF.

This clonotype has just a few counts. The chain is built from TRBV7-2 and TRBJ2-7; the match to TRBD2 covers 7 bases. Germline lookup yields CDR1 SGHTA and CDR2 FQGNSA. V shed 1 base and J 4 bases; nucleotides not matched to a gene: 13. This CDR3 comprises 17 residues. Written as DNA, the CDR3 is TGTGCCAGCAGCTTAGGTCCTACCGGGACTAACCAGTACGAGCAGTACTTC. This gives the protein CASSLGPTGTNQYEQYF.

This clonotype was found many times. Here the CDR3 DNA reads TGCAGTGTAGCCCCTCTAGCGGGGAGCACAGATACGCAGTATTTT. Its protein product is CSVAPLAGSTDTQYF. J is TRBJ2-3 and V is TRBV20-1; 9 nucleotides agree with TRBD2. The trim removed 7 bases at V and 0 bases at J, leaving 8 bases unmatched. CDR3 length: 15 amino acids. CDR1 is DFQATT and CDR2 is SNEGSKA in the germline V gene (reference sequence).

Ten or more counts support this clonotype. The chain joins TRBV7-8 to TRBJ2-2; no clear D. Germline CDR1 is SGHVS and CDR2 is FQNEAQ. The CDR3 has 14 residues. The V end lost 1 base, the J end lost 3 bases, and 6 bases lay between the germline ends. This CDR3 is CASSLVDYTGELFF. CDR3 in DNA: TGTGCCAGCAGCTTAGTAGACTACACCGGGGAGCTGTTTTTT.

The table lists this clonotype with many counts. The chain uses TRBV5-1 and TRBJ1-5; TRBD1 is a possible D gene (6 bases). With 0 bases removed from V and 3 bases from J, the gap between germline ends came to 7 bases. Looked up from germline, CDR1 is SGHRS and CDR2 is YFSETQ. The CDR3 has 14 amino acids. CDR3 sequence: CASSLGDTNQPQHF. CDR3 nucleotides: TGCGCCAGCAGCTTGGGGGACACCAATCAGCCCCAGCATTTT.

By its share, this clonotype is medium-sized. The genes are TRBV5-1 and TRBJ2-1; D is perhaps TRBD1 or TRBD2 (6 bases each). Per germline, CDR1 SGHRS and CDR2 YFSETQ. The V end was cut by 3 bases, the J end by 7 bases, with 17 bases between. The CDR3 loop spans 15 amino acids. The CDR3 is CASSWGTLGGNEQFF. CDR3 nucleotides: TGCGCCAGCAGCTGGGGGACACTTGGAGGGAATGAGCAGTTCTTC.

At least ten counts were recorded for this clonotype. This chain connects TRBV10-1 to TRBJ1-1; 8 bases map to TRBD1. CDR1 is WNHNN and CDR2 is SYGVQD in the germline V gene (reference sequence). The CDR3 consists of 14 residues. Trimming cost V 5 bases and J 5 bases; bases outside gene matches: 7. As DNA, the CDR3 is TGCGCCAGCAGTCTGACGACAGGGGCGACTGAAGCTTTCTTT. Protein sequence: CASSLTTGATEAFF.

This clonotype showed up many times. The V gene is TRBV5-1, the J gene TRBJ1-6, with D unresolved. Trimming removed 1 base at V and 6 bases at J, with 8 bases between. The CDR3 runs 14 residues. Germline CDR1 reads SGHRS; CDR2 reads YFSETQ. The CDR3 region is CASSLLPSNSPLHF. The CDR3 DNA reads TGCGCCAGCAGCTTGCTACCAAGTAATTCACCCCTCCACTTT.

This clonotype has at least ten counts. In DNA, the CDR3 is TGTGCCAGCAGCCGGGACCTGACTAGTCTACCTGGGCATGAGCAGTTCTTC. Translation gives CASSRDLTSLPGHEQFF. The chain joins TRBV3-1 to TRBJ2-1, with D possibly being TRBD2 (6 bases). The CDR3 is 17 amino acids. Between the trimmed V and J ends, which lost 4 bases and 8 bases, there was a span of 24 bases. Germline CDR1 and CDR2: LGHDT and YNNKEL (reference sequence).